The source of this T cell receptor beta chain is a study of CD8+ T cells in alopecia areata. Findings of the study overall: Affected lesional scalp, above all in alopecia totalis/universalis, was more clonal than normal scalp.

As for this clone: Its antigen is unidentified.

The CDR3 contains 14 residues. The germline V and J ends were trimmed by 6 bases and 4 bases, with 13 bases remaining between them. Germline V lookup: CDR1 SNHLY, CDR2 FYNNEI. It was cDNA, reverse transcribed from extracted RNA, that served as the sequencing template. Method: immunoSEQ multiplex PCR; TCRdb's copy keeps in-frame clones and lacks some. The sample consists of about 150,000 clones, about 54% of them appearing once. The sequence was collected from a human donor in good health. The chain recombines TRBV2 with TRBJ1-5, with D possibly being TRBD1 (5 bases). The sequenced material came from CD4+ T cells sorted from blood. The CDR3, as DNA: TGTGCCAGCAGGTCTTTCGGGGGGAATCAGCCCCAGCATTTT. Translating gives CASRSFGGNQPQHF. Full variable domain (missing parts from reference TRBV2 and TRBJ1-5): EPEVTQTPSHQVTQMGQEVILRCVPISNHLYFYWYRQILGQKVEFLVSFYNNEISEKSEIFDDQFSVERPDGSNFTLKIRSTKLEDSAMYFCASRSFGGNQPQHFGDGTRLSIL.